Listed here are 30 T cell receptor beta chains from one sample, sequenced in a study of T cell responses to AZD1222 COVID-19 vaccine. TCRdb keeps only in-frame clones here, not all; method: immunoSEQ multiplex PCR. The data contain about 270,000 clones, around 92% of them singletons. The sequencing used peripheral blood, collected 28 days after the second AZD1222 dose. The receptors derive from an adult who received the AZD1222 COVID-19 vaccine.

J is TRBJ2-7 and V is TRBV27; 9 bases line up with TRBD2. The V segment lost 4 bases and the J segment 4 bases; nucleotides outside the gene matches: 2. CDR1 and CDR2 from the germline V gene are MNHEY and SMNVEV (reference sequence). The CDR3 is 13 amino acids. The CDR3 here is CASSWREGYEQYF. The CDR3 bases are TGTGCCAGCAGTTGGCGGGAGGGGTACGAGCAGTACTTC.

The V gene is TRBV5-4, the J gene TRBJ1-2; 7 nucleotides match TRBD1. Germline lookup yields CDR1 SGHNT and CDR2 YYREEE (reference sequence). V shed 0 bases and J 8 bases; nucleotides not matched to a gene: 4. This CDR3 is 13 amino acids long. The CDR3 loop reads CASSLAGGIGYTF. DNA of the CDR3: TGTGCCAGCAGCTTGGCAGGGGGGATAGGCTACACCTTC.

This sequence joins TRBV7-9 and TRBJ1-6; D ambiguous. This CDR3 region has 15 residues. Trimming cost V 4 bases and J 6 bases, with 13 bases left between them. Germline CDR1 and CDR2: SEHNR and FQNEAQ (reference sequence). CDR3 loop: CASSSTGLPNSPLHF. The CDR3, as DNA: TGTGCCAGCAGCTCAACGGGTCTCCCTAATTCACCCCTCCACTTT.

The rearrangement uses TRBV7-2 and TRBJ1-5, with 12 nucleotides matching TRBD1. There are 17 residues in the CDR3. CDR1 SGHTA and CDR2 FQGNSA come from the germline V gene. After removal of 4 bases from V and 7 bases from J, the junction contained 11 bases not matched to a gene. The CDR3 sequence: CASSSWGGQGARQPQHF. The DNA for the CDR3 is TGTGCCAGCAGCTCGTGGGGGGGACAGGGGGCTCGACAGCCCCAGCATTTT.

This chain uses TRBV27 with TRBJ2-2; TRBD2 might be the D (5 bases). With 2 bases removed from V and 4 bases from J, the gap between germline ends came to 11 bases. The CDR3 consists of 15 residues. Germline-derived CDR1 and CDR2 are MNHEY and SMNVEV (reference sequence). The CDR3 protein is CASSLAGRGTGELFF. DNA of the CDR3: TGTGCCAGCAGTTTAGCGGGCCGCGGCACCGGGGAGCTGTTTTTT.

CDR3 region: CASSSGQGLGQPQHF. The CDR3 nucleotides read TGTGCCAGCAGCTCGGGACAGGGGCTCGGTCAGCCCCAGCATTTT. This sequence joins TRBV5-6 and TRBJ1-5, with 10 bases that match TRBD1. V trimming: 3 bases; J trimming: 6 bases; junction bases outside the gene matches: 6. Germline lookup yields CDR1 SGHDT and CDR2 YYEEEE. This CDR3 region has 15 residues.

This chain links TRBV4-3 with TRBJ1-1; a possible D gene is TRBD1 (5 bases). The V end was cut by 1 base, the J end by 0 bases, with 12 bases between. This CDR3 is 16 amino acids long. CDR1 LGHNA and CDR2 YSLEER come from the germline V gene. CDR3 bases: TGCGCCAGCAGCCAAGTTCCGGGACTGATGAACACTGAAGCTTTCTTT. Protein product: CASSQVPGLMNTEAFF.

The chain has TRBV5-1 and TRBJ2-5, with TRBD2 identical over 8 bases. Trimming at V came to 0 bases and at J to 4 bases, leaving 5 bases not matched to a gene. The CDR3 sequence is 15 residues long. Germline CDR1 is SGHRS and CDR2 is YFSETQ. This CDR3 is CASSLGGSGAETQYF. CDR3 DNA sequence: TGCGCCAGCAGCTTGGGGGGTAGCGGGGCAGAGACCCAGTACTTC.

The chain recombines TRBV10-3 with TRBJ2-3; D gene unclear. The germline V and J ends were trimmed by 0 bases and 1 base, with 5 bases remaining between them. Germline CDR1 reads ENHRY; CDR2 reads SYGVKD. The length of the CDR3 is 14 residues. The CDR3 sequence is CAISESQGTDTQYF. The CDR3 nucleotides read TGTGCCATCAGTGAGTCCCAGGGCACAGATACGCAGTATTTT.

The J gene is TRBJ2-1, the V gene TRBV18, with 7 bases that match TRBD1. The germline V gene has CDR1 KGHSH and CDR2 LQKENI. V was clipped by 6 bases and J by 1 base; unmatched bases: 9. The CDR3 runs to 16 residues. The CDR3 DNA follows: TGTGCCAGCTCCCTCCTAGGGACAGCATCCTACAATGAGCAGTTCTTC. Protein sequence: CASSLLGTASYNEQFF.

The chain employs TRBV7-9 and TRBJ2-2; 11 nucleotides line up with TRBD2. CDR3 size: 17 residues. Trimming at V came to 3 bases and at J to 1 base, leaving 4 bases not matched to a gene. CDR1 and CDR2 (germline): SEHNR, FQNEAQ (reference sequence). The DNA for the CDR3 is TGTGCCAGCAGCTTCACGACTAGCGGGGAGAACACCGGGGAGCTGTTTTTT. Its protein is CASSFTTSGENTGELFF.

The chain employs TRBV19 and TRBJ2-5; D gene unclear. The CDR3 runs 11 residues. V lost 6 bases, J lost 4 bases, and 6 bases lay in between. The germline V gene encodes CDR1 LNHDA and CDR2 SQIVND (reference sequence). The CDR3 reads CASSVLETQYF. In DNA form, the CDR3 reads TGTGCCAGTAGCGTTCTAGAGACCCAGTACTTC.

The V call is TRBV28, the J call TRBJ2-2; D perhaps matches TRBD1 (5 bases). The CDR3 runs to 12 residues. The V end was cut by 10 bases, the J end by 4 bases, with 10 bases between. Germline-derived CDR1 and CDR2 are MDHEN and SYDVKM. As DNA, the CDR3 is TGTGCCATCCAGGGAATCACCGGGGAGCTGTTTTTT. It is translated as CAIQGITGELFF.

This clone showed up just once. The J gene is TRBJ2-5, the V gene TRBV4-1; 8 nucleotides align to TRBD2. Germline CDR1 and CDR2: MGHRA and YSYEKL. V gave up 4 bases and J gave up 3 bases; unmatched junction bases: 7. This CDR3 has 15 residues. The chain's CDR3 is CASSLAGRDEETQYF. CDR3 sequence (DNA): TGCGCCAGCAGCCTAGCGGGGAGGGATGAAGAGACCCAGTACTTC.

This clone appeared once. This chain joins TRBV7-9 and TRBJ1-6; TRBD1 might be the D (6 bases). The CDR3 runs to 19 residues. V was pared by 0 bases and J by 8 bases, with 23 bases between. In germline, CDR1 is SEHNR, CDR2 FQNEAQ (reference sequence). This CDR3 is CASSLAAYRARLKDSPLHF. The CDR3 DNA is TGTGCCAGCAGCTTAGCCGCCTACAGGGCCCGCCTGAAAGATTCACCCCTCCACTTT.

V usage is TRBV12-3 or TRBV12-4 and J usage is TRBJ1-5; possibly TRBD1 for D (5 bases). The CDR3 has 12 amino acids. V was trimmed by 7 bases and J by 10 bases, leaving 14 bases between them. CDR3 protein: CASTTDSLPQHF. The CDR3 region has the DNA TGTGCCAGCACCACTGACAGTCTCCCCCAGCATTTT.

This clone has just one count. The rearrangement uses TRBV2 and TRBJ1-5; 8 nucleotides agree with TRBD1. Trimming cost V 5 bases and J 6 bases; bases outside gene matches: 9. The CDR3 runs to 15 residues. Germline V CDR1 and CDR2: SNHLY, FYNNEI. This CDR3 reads CASSSTGGRGQPQHF. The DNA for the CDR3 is TGTGCCAGCAGTTCAACAGGGGGGAGAGGTCAGCCCCAGCATTTT.

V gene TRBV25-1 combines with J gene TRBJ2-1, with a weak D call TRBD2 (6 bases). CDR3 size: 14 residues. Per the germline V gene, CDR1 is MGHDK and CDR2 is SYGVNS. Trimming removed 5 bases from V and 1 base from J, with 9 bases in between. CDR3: CASSRAGSYNEQFF. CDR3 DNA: TGTGCCAGCAGTAGAGCGGGTTCCTACAATGAGCAGTTCTTC.

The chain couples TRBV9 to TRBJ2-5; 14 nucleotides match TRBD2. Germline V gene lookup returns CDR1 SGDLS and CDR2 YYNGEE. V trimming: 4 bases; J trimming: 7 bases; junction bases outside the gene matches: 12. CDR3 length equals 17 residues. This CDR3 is CASSPGTSGGLQATQYF. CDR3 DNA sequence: TGTGCCAGCAGCCCCGGGACTAGCGGGGGACTTCAGGCGACCCAGTACTTC.

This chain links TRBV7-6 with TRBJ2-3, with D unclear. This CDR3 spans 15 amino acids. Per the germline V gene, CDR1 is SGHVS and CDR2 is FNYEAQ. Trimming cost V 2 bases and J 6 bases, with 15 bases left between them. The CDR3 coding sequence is TGTGCCAGCAGCTTATTTTCGTCGAACCGGGATACGCAGTATTTT. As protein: CASSLFSSNRDTQYF.

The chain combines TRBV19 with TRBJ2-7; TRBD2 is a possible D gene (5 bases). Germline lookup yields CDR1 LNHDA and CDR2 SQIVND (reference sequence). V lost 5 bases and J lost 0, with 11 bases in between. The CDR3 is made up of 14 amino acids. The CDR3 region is CASSGVASSYEQYF. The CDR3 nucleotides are TGTGCCAGTAGTGGGGTAGCGAGCTCCTACGAGCAGTACTTC.

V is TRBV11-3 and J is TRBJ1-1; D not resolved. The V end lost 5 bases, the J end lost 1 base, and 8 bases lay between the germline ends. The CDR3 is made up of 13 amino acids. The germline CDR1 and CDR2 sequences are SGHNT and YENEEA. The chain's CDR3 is CASSPTANTEAFF. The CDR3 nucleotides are TGTGCCAGCAGCCCCACCGCGAACACTGAAGCTTTCTTT.

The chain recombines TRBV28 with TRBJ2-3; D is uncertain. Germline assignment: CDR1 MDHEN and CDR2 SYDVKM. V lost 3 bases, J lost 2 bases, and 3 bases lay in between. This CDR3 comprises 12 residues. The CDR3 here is CASSLFTDTQYF. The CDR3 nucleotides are TGTGCCAGCAGTTTGTTCACAGATACGCAGTATTTT.

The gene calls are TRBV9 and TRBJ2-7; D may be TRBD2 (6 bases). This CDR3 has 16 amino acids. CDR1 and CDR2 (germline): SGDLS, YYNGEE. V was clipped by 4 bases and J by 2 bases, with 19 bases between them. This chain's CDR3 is CASSSTGTANPYEQYF. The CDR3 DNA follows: TGTGCCAGCAGCTCCACCGGGACTGCAAATCCCTACGAGCAGTACTTC.

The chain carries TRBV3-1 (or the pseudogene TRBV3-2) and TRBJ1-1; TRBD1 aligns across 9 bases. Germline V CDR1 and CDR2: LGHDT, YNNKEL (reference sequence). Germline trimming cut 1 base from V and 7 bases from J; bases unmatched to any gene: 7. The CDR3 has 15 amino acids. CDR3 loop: CASSQVGTGLNEAFF. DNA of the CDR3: TGTGCCAGCAGCCAAGTTGGGACAGGGTTGAATGAAGCTTTCTTT.

CDR3 DNA: TGCGCCAGCAGCTTAGTTGAGGGAGGGGATTCCGGCTACACCTTC. Amino acid sequence: CASSLVEGGDSGYTF. The J gene is TRBJ1-2, the V gene TRBV5-1, with D maybe TRBD1 (5 bases). The CDR3 extends over 15 amino acids. Germline V CDR1 and CDR2: SGHRS, YFSETQ. V was trimmed by 2 bases and J by 8 bases, leaving 19 bases between them.

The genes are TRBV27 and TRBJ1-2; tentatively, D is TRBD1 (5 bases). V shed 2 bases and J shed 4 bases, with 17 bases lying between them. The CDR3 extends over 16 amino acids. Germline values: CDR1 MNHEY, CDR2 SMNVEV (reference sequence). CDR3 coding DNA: TGTGCCAGCAGTTTAAGTGCTTGGTCAGGGTTCTATGGCTACACCTTC. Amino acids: CASSLSAWSGFYGYTF.

The CDR3 DNA reads as TGTGCCAGCAGCCCGATTCACAATGAGCAGTTCTTC. Its protein product is CASSPIHNEQFF. The chain recombines TRBV5-4 with TRBJ2-1; no clear D gene. V dropped 4 bases and J dropped 5 bases, with 7 bases sitting between them. The germline gives CDR1 SGHNT, CDR2 YYREEE (reference sequence). The CDR3 sequence is 12 residues long.

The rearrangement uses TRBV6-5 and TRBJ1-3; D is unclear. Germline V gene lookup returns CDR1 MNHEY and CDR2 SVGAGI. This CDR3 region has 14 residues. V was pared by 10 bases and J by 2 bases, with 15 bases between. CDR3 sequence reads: CATKGPATGNTIYF. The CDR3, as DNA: TGTGCCACCAAGGGCCCAGCGACTGGAAACACCATATATTTT.

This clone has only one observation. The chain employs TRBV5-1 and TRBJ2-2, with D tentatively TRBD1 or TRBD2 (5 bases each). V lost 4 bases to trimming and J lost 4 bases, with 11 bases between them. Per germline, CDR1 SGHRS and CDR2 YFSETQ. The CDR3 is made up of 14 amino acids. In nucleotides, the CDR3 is TGCGCCAGCAGCAGGGACCGCGCCACCGGGGAGCTGTTTTTT. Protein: CASSRDRATGELFF.